The 25 T cell receptor beta chains below all came from one sample that was sequenced in a study of spatial heterogeneity in lung cancer. As for time point: sample taken at primary tumor resection. Each CDR3 protein is one row after TCRdb ran MiXCR on the 5' RACE reads. The sample has some 39,000 distinct CDR3 sequences; almost 7% are singletons. This material consisted of PBMCs, taken at surgery. The source of these receptors is a female donor with early-stage non-small cell lung cancer.

This chain uses TRBV7-2 with TRBJ2-5; no reliable D call. Trimming left V 3 bases short and J 5 bases short, with 10 bases between. Per the germline V gene, CDR1 is SGHTA and CDR2 is FQGNSA. The CDR3 sequence is 13 residues long. The CDR3 is CASSFPGVETQYF. In DNA, the CDR3 is TGTGCCAGCAGCTTTCCTGGTGTTGAGACCCAGTACTTC.

This clonotype is medium-sized (0.01 to 0.1%) by share. This sequence joins TRBV3-1 and TRBJ2-2; either TRBD1 or TRBD2 may fit D (5 bases each). The germline V gene has CDR1 LGHDT and CDR2 YNNKEL (reference sequence). The CDR3 covers 15 residues. The V gene lost 0 bases and the J gene lost 6 bases, with 11 bases spanning the gap. The CDR3 protein is CASSQDMGEPGELFF. CDR3 coding DNA: TGTGCCAGCAGCCAAGATATGGGGGAGCCCGGGGAGCTGTTTTTT.

V is TRBV28 and J is TRBJ1-2; a possible D gene is TRBD1 (6 bases). The CDR3 consists of 15 residues. Per germline, CDR1 MDHEN and CDR2 SYDVKM. V lost 8 bases, J lost 3 bases, and 19 bases lay in between. CDR3 sequence reads: CASRAAGRGDYGYTF. The CDR3 coding sequence is TGTGCCAGCCGAGCGGCAGGGAGGGGGGACTATGGCTACACCTTC.

In its sample, this clonotype was seen a few times. Just one base apart from a much larger clone, this may be a read error. The chain is built from TRBV2 and TRBJ2-5; 9 nucleotides line up with TRBD2. Germline-derived CDR1 and CDR2 are SNHLY and FYNNEI. The CDR3 length is 12 residues. The CDR3 spells CAGSTSGETQYF. For the CDR3, the DNA is TGTGCCGGCAGTACTAGCGGGGAGACCCAGTACTTC.

This clonotype has a count of ten or more. V and J are TRBV7-2 and TRBJ2-1; D unresolved. Per germline, CDR1 SGHTA and CDR2 FQGNSA. With 1 base removed from V and 12 bases from J, the gap between germline ends came to 13 bases. CDR3 length equals 13 residues. In DNA form, the CDR3 reads TGTGCCAGCAGCTTAGAGCCCTCCTATGGGCAGTTCTTC. It translates to CASSLEPSYGQFF.

The chain couples TRBV6-2 or TRBV6-3 to TRBJ1-5, with 9 nucleotides matching TRBD1. The length of the CDR3 is 19 residues. Germline lookup yields CDR1 MNHEY and CDR2 SVGEGT. After removal of 6 bases from V and 2 bases from J, the junction contained 17 bases not matched to a gene. The CDR3 is CASRPLLGQGRGRNQPQHF. CDR3 bases: TGTGCCAGCAGACCCCTGTTGGGACAGGGACGGGGTCGCAATCAGCCCCAGCATTTT.

At least ten counts were recorded for this clonotype. This rearrangement joins TRBV12-3 or TRBV12-4 to TRBJ1-1; D call uncertain. V lost 7 bases and J 7 bases, leaving 19 bases between the germline ends. The CDR3 is made up of 14 amino acids. The CDR3 nucleotides read TGTGCCAGCACACAACGCCATGATGGTGGTGAAGCTTTCTTT. This gives the protein CASTQRHDGGEAFF.

The V call is TRBV6-2 or TRBV6-3, the J call TRBJ2-1; D is perhaps TRBD2 (5 bases). There are 15 residues in the CDR3. Trimming pared 2 bases from V and 3 bases from J, leaving 11 bases between. The germline V gene encodes CDR1 MNHEY and CDR2 SVGEGT. The CDR3 DNA sequence: TGTGCCAGCAGTTACAGCGGCACATACTACAATGAGCAGTTCTTC. Translation gives CASSYSGTYYNEQFF.

This clonotype was found many times. This chain uses TRBV24-1 with TRBJ2-2, with D possibly called TRBD1 or TRBD2 (5 bases each). In germline, CDR1 is KGHDR, CDR2 SFDVKD. The CDR3 loop spans 18 amino acids. V lost 5 bases and J 4 bases, leaving 22 bases between the germline ends. CDR3 sequence (DNA): TGTGCCACCAGTGGCTTTGTAGGGGAGTCAACCGGCACCGGGGAGCTGTTTTTT. It specifies CATSGFVGESTGTGELFF.

This clonotype was detected ten times or more. The chain uses TRBV7-9 and TRBJ1-3, with no clear D. V was shortened by 7 bases and J by 2 bases, with 12 bases between the two germline ends. This CDR3 comprises 14 residues. Germline CDR1 reads SEHNR; CDR2 reads FQNEAQ (reference sequence). CDR3 in amino acids: CASTLAGTGNTIYF. The CDR3 region has the DNA TGTGCCAGCACCTTGGCTGGAACTGGAAACACCATATATTTT.

This clonotype was counted many times. This chain joins TRBV5-1 and TRBJ2-2; 8 nucleotides align to TRBD2. V lost 1 base to trimming and J lost 6 bases; unmatched junction nucleotides: 5. Germline V gene data show CDR1 as SGHRS and CDR2 as YFSETQ. This CDR3 contains 15 residues. The CDR3 sequence is CASSLSGGTSGELFF. The CDR3 region has the DNA TGCGCCAGCAGCTTGAGCGGGGGTACCTCCGGGGAGCTGTTTTTT. Variable domain in full (rest from reference TRBV5-1 and TRBJ2-2): KAGVTQTPRYLIKTRGQQVTLSCSPISGHRSVSWYQQTPGQGLQFLFEYFSETQRNKGNFPGRFSGRQFSNSRSEMNVSTLELGDSALYLCASSLSGGTSGELFFGEGSRLTVL.

The chain is built from TRBV18 and TRBJ2-3; D remains unclear. V lost 2 bases to trimming and J lost 3 bases, with 6 bases between them. There are 13 residues in the CDR3. The germline V gene has CDR1 KGHSH and CDR2 LQKENI. Here the CDR3 reads CASSPGLTDTQYF. CDR3 DNA sequence: TGTGCCAGCTCACCAGGTCTAACAGATACGCAGTATTTT.

This clonotype was recorded a few times. The V gene is TRBV11-2, the J gene TRBJ1-2; the D gene is possibly TRBD1 (5 bases). The ends were cut back, 2 bases at V and 6 bases at J, with 16 bases in the middle. This CDR3 is 15 amino acids long. Germline CDR1 SGHAT, CDR2 FQNNGV. CDR3 in DNA: TGTGCCAGCAGCTTATCGCGCCAGGGCCTCCATGGCTACACCTTC. Its protein is CASSLSRQGLHGYTF. Together with reference TRBV11-2 and TRBJ1-2, the CDR3 gives the full variable domain: EAGVAQSPRYKIIEKRQSVAFWCNPISGHATLYWYQQILGQGPKLLIQFQNNGVVDDSQLPKDRFSAERLKGVDSTLKIQPAKLEDSAVYLCASSLSRQGLHGYTFGSGTRLTVV.

The gene calls are TRBV5-1 and TRBJ2-5; 11 bases are a match to TRBD2. The J segment lost 5 bases and the V segment lost 4 bases, leaving 7 bases of the junction unmatched. Germline V lookup: CDR1 SGHRS, CDR2 YFSETQ. The CDR3 consists of 15 residues. CDR3 sequence: CASSVSGGAEETQYF. In DNA form, the CDR3 reads TGCGCCAGCAGCGTTAGCGGGGGGGCCGAGGAGACCCAGTACTTC.

This clonotype was detected many times. This chain links TRBV6-2 or TRBV6-3 with TRBJ2-1; no clear D. CDR1 MNHEY and CDR2 SVGEGT come from the germline V gene. V lost 5 bases and J 5 bases, leaving 7 bases between the germline ends. This CDR3 comprises 12 residues. As DNA, the CDR3 is TGTGCCAGCAGTATCCGGAACAATGAGCAGTTCTTC. It codes for CASSIRNNEQFF.

This clonotype was recorded once. The chain recombines TRBV12-3 or TRBV12-4 with TRBJ2-5, with 11 bases fitting TRBD2. The V gene end was trimmed by 7 bases and the J gene end by 2 bases; junction bases not matched to a gene: 6. CDR3 size: 15 residues. The CDR3 here is CASKTSGDKQETQYF. The CDR3 coding sequence is TGTGCCAGCAAGACTAGCGGGGATAAACAAGAGACCCAGTACTTC.

The genes are TRBV4-1 and TRBJ2-2; D is unclear. There are 14 residues in the CDR3. V was shortened by 11 bases and J by 0 bases, with 13 bases between the two germline ends. In germline, CDR1 is MGHRA, CDR2 YSYEKL. As DNA, the CDR3 is TGCGCCGCGAGGACGGCTTCGAACACCGGGGAGCTGTTTTTT. It specifies CAARTASNTGELFF.

The DNA of the CDR3 is TGTGCCAGCAGCCAGCAGTGGGCAGCTGCAGCTTTCTTT. Translation gives CASSQQWAAAAFF. The chain recombines TRBV5-4 with TRBJ1-1, with unresolved D. Trimming stripped 4 bases from V and 10 bases from J, with 17 bases between. Germline V gene data show CDR1 as SGHNT and CDR2 as YYREEE (reference sequence). This CDR3 spans 13 amino acids.

The J gene is TRBJ2-4, the V gene TRBV20-1; 9 bases map to TRBD2. Trimming cost V 6 bases and J 6 bases; bases outside gene matches: 3. The CDR3 has 12 amino acids. Germline assignment: CDR1 DFQATT and CDR2 SNEGSKA (reference sequence). The CDR3 DNA reads TGCAGTGCCGCGACTAGCGGAAACATTCAGTACTTC. Its translation: CSAATSGNIQYF.

This rearrangement joins TRBV5-4 to TRBJ2-1, with no clear D. V was shortened by 1 base and J by 8 bases, with 16 bases between the two germline ends. CDR3 length: 15 residues. Germline V lookup: CDR1 SGHNT, CDR2 YYREEE (reference sequence). The CDR3 spells CASSLSALRVDEQFF. The DNA for the CDR3 is TGTGCCAGCAGCTTGAGTGCGCTCCGGGTCGATGAGCAGTTCTTC.

The chain recombines TRBV4-3 with TRBJ2-3; D could derive from TRBD1 or TRBD2 (6 bases each). V gave up 4 bases and J gave up 2 bases, with 13 bases separating them. This CDR3 has 15 amino acids. Germline-derived CDR1 and CDR2 are LGHNA and YSLEER. The CDR3 here is CASSRRPGATDTQYF. The CDR3 nucleotides are TGCGCCAGCAGCCGGAGGCCGGGGGCCACAGATACGCAGTATTTT.

This clonotype was counted a few times. This chain connects TRBV9 to TRBJ2-3; TRBD2 aligns across 9 bases. Looked up from germline, CDR1 is SGDLS and CDR2 is YYNGEE. This CDR3 has 14 residues. V shed 5 bases and J 1 base; nucleotides not matched to a gene: 2. CDR3 nucleotide sequence: TGTGCCAGCAGTTTAGCGGGGGGCACAGATACGCAGTATTTT. As protein: CASSLAGGTDTQYF. Complete variable domain (other parts from reference TRBV9 and TRBJ2-3): DSGVTQTPKHLITATGQRVTLRCSPRSGDLSVYWYQQSLDQGLQFLIQYYNGEERAKGNILERFSAQQFPDLHSELNLSSLELGDSALYFCASSLAGGTDTQYFGPGTRLTVL.

This clonotype was counted ten times or more. The V and J genes are TRBV10-2 and TRBJ2-1; 11 positions match TRBD2. The CDR3 totals 16 residues. V lost 3 bases and J lost 6; bases outside the gene matches: 7. CDR1 and CDR2 (germline): WSHSY, SAAADI. This CDR3 is CASSDNLAGGLNEQFF. In nucleotides, the CDR3 is TGCGCCAGCAGTGATAATCTAGCGGGGGGCCTCAATGAGCAGTTCTTC.

The sample holds many counts of this clonotype. The chain joins TRBV6-2 or TRBV6-3 to TRBJ2-4; D might be TRBD1 (6 bases). V lost 8 bases and J lost 0, with 17 bases in between. The germline V gene encodes CDR1 MNHEY and CDR2 SVGEGT. The CDR3 extends over 16 amino acids. The CDR3 sequence is CASASRTAIAKNIQYF. The CDR3 nucleotides read TGTGCCAGCGCGTCTCGGACAGCCATAGCCAAAAACATTCAGTACTTC.

Only a few counts were recorded for this clonotype. CDR3 nucleotide sequence: TGTGCCACCGACAGAACCACTGAAGCTTTCTTT. Protein product: CATDRTTEAFF. The chain links TRBV7-9 to TRBJ1-1, with a possible D match to TRBD1 (5 bases). CDR3 length: 11 residues. Trimming removed 10 bases from V and 4 bases from J, with 10 bases in between. Germline lookup yields CDR1 SEHNR and CDR2 FQNEAQ (reference sequence). Looking up the rest from reference TRBV7-9 and TRBJ1-1 gives the full variable domain: DTGVSQNPRHKITKRGQNVTFRCDPISEHNRLYWYRQTLGQGPEFLTYFQNEAQLEKSRLLSDRFSAERPKGSFSTLEIQRTEQGDSAMYLCATDRTTEAFFGQGTRLTVV.